Sequencing of this TCR beta chain was carried out in a study of PD-1 blockade in classical Hodgkin lymphoma. General study points: Among the patients, those starting nivolumab under 1 year after ASCT were excluded. CD4+ TCR diversity, unlike CD8+, rose significantly by C4D1.

Time point denoted: cycle 4 day 1 (C4D1), after 6 weeks of nivolumab. Every patient relapsed after autologous stem cell transplantation, and brentuximab vedotin exposure varied. This clone was seen many times. The antigen is undetermined. Libraries were prepared by immunoSEQ multiplex PCR; TCRdb keeps only in-frame clonotypes and omits some of them. The profile shows some 45,000 clones, roughly 78% of them singletons. Germline values: CDR1 SGHRS, CDR2 YFSETQ. V lost 0 bases and J lost 10, with 8 bases in between. The CDR3 has 12 residues. This chain uses TRBV5-1 with TRBJ2-1; no clear D. The receptor comes from a human donor with classical Hodgkin lymphoma. The sample consisted of peripheral blood mononuclear cells (PBMCs), taken before the fourth cycle of nivolumab. This CDR3 reads CASSLEASEQFF. Written as DNA, the CDR3 is TGCGCCAGCAGCTTGGAGGCATCCGAGCAGTTCTTC.